Sequencing of this TCR beta chain was carried out in a study of T cells of healthy individuals. CDR3 size: 14 residues. Trimming removed 0 bases at V and 3 bases at J, with 5 bases between. Germline CDR1 and CDR2: LNHNV and YYDKDF (reference sequence). TCRdb independently ran MiXCR on the 5' RACE reads; one entry per CDR3 protein. Of about 96,000 distinct CDR3 sequences in the sample, 17% were seen once. The genes are TRBV15 and TRBJ2-2, with D unresolved. The receptor was isolated from a human donor in good health. The CDR3 loop is CATSRDRHTGELFF. For the CDR3, the DNA is TGTGCCACCAGCAGAGATCGGCACACCGGGGAGCTGTTTTTT.